These 20 T cell receptor beta chains came from one sample sequenced in a study of blood T cells in healthy people across ages. A sample-barcoded 5' primer and a J-beta primer mix were used in a second PCR of about 7 to 12 cycles. TCRdb redid the calling of the 5' RACE reads with MiXCR, one entry per CDR3 protein. This sample has hundreds of thousands of distinct CDR3 sequences, with 56% found just once. The specimen sequenced was blood. Source of these receptors: a man aged 35-49 years in good health.

Only one count was recorded for this clonotype. The genes are TRBV20-1 and TRBJ2-1, with TRBD1 identical over 9 bases. The J segment lost 4 bases and the V segment lost 6 bases, leaving 7 bases of the junction unmatched. This CDR3 contains 14 residues. Germline CDR1 is DFQATT and CDR2 is SNEGSKA (reference sequence). The CDR3 here is CSANSGTGYNEQFF. CDR3 nucleotide sequence: TGCAGTGCGAACTCCGGGACAGGGTACAATGAGCAGTTCTTC.

This chain joins TRBV11-2 and TRBJ1-6; D gene unclear. The CDR3 is 15 amino acids. Germline V gene lookup returns CDR1 SGHAT and CDR2 FQNNGV. V lost 2 bases and J lost 9, with 14 bases in between. This CDR3 is CASSLWHTKGSPLHF. CDR3 DNA: TGTGCCAGCAGCTTATGGCATACCAAGGGTTCACCCCTCCACTTT.

V usage is TRBV7-3 and J usage is TRBJ2-1, with 9 bases that match TRBD1. The CDR3 consists of 15 residues. Germline V gene lookup returns CDR1 SGHTA and CDR2 FQGTGA. V was pared by 5 bases and J by 8 bases, with 10 bases of the junction left unmatched. CDR3 bases: TGTGCCAGCAGCCCTGCCGGACAGGGGAGAGATGAGCAGTTCTTC. The encoded protein is CASSPAGQGRDEQFF.

This clonotype has ten or more counts. The chain employs TRBV3-1 and TRBJ2-7; D is unresolved. CDR1 LGHDT and CDR2 YNNKEL come from the germline V gene (reference sequence). The CDR3 length is 12 residues. Trimming took 0 bases from V and 4 from J, leaving 4 bases between them. The DNA of the CDR3 is TGTGCCAGCAGCCAAGAATTTTACGAGCAGTACTTC. This encodes CASSQEFYEQYF.

This rearrangement joins TRBV6-5 to TRBJ1-2; 9 nucleotides align to TRBD1. The CDR3 contains 12 residues. The V segment lost 4 bases and the J segment 10 bases; nucleotides outside the gene matches: 4. Germline V gives CDR1 MNHEY, CDR2 SVGAGI. The CDR3 DNA follows: TGTGCCAGCAGTTCTTGGGACAGGGACTACACCTTC. It yields the protein CASSSWDRDYTF.

This clonotype was detected only a few times. The rearrangement links TRBV7-2 to TRBJ2-1; the match to TRBD2 covers 7 bases. V lost 2 bases to trimming and J lost 15 bases; unmatched junction nucleotides: 13. Per the germline V gene, CDR1 is SGHTA and CDR2 is FQGNSA. The CDR3 sequence is 14 residues long. CDR3 protein: CASSLMRESIWWFF. The CDR3 DNA reads as TGTGCCAGCAGCTTAATGCGGGAGTCCATCTGGTGGTTCTTC.

This clonotype was seen only a few times. The chain links TRBV6-2 or TRBV6-3 to TRBJ1-2; a possible D gene is TRBD1 (6 bases). V lost 2 bases to trimming and J lost 1 base, with 17 bases between them. Germline values: CDR1 MNHEY, CDR2 SVGEGT. The CDR3 loop spans 17 amino acids. The CDR3 spells CASSYNGRDTFNYGYTF. CDR3 nucleotides: TGTGCCAGCAGTTACAACGGGAGGGACACCTTTAACTATGGCTACACCTTC.

The chain is built from TRBV28 and TRBJ2-7; D may correspond to TRBD1 or TRBD2 (6 bases each). Near its end, the DNA agrees better with TRBJ2-5, so the J call may be wrong. CDR3 length equals 17 residues. Germline CDR1 MDHEN, CDR2 SYDVKM. Written as DNA, the CDR3 is TGTGCCAGCAGTTTAATGGGTATCGGCGGAGGGGGAGAGACCCAGTACTTC. This codes for CASSLMGIGGGGETQYF.

The CDR3 DNA reads TGCGCCAGCAGCCAGGGCGCGGGGGCCTCCTACGAGCAGTACTTC. It encodes CASSQGAGASYEQYF. The rearrangement joins TRBV4-1 to TRBJ2-7, with D maybe TRBD2 (7 bases). V was trimmed by 3 bases and J by 0 bases, leaving 12 bases between them. Germline V gene data show CDR1 as MGHRA and CDR2 as YSYEKL. The CDR3 is 15 residues long.

This clonotype was picked up one time. This chain links TRBV7-6 with TRBJ2-5; 9 positions agree with TRBD1. The J call may be incorrect, as the DNA end agrees better with TRBJ2-7. This CDR3 comprises 14 residues. The germline CDR1 and CDR2 sequences are SGHVS and FNYEAQ. CDR3 protein: CASSYTGGGHEQYF. In DNA form, the CDR3 reads TGTGCCAGCAGCTACACAGGGGGCGGTCACGAGCAGTACTTC.

V gene TRBV7-6 combines with J gene TRBJ2-1; tentative D call: TRBD2 (5 bases). The germline V gene has CDR1 SGHVS and CDR2 FNYEAQ. The CDR3 totals 12 residues. V was pared by 3 bases and J by 6 bases, with 6 bases between. The CDR3 loop reads CASSFSANEQFF. CDR3 DNA: TGTGCCAGCAGCTTTAGCGCCAATGAGCAGTTCTTC.

The genes are TRBV28 and TRBJ1-4; D remains unclear. With 6 bases removed from V and 5 bases from J, the gap between germline ends came to 16 bases. Germline lookup yields CDR1 MDHEN and CDR2 SYDVKM. This CDR3 is 15 amino acids long. CDR3 in amino acids: CASSLAHNENEKLFF. The CDR3 coding sequence is TGTGCCAGCAGCCTAGCCCACAACGAGAATGAAAAACTGTTTTTT.

V gene TRBV5-1 combines with J gene TRBJ2-5; 9 nucleotides match TRBD1. V lost 9 bases to trimming and J lost 2 bases; unmatched junction nucleotides: 14. Germline loops: CDR1 SGHRS, CDR2 YFSETQ. The CDR3 totals 16 residues. The CDR3 here is CATRQGGWVEQETQYF. In DNA form, the CDR3 reads TGCGCCACCCGACAGGGGGGCTGGGTCGAGCAAGAGACCCAGTACTTC. The full variable domain, completed using reference TRBV5-1 and TRBJ2-5, is KAGVTQTPRYLIKTRGQQVTLSCSPISGHRSVSWYQQTPGQGLQFLFEYFSETQRNKGNFPGRFSGRQFSNSRSEMNVSTLELGDSALYLCATRQGGWVEQETQYFGPGTRLLVL.

V is TRBV5-1 and J is TRBJ1-2, with 9 bases aligning to TRBD1. V lost 3 bases, J lost 9 bases, and 3 bases stayed unmatched. The CDR3 covers 12 residues. CDR1 is SGHRS, CDR2 YFSETQ, per germline. The CDR3 DNA sequence: TGCGCCAGCAGCTCGGACAGGGGCCGCTACACCTTC. This gives the protein CASSSDRGRYTF.

The chain couples TRBV4-2 to TRBJ2-1, with no clear D. The CDR3 contains 12 residues. Looked up from germline, CDR1 is LGHNA and CDR2 is YNFKEQ. Trimming left V 0 bases short and J 10 bases short, with 7 bases between. CDR3 sequence (DNA): TGTGCCAGCAGCCAAGATTTGGAGGAGCAGTTCTTC. As protein: CASSQDLEEQFF.

This clonotype showed up just a few times. The chain employs TRBV29-1 and TRBJ2-1; D is unclear. The CDR3 is 14 amino acids. Germline V gene lookup returns CDR1 SQVTM and CDR2 ANQGSEA. Trimming stripped 5 bases from V and 2 bases from J, with 13 bases between. Here the CDR3 DNA reads TGCAGCGTTCACCCAGGTTTTACCTACAATGAGCAGTTCTTC. This sequence encodes CSVHPGFTYNEQFF.

V and J are TRBV20-1 and TRBJ2-1, with TRBD2 matching over 15 bases. Germline-derived CDR1 and CDR2 are DFQATT and SNEGSKA (reference sequence). Losses at the gene ends were 6 bases for V and 4 bases for J; bases not matched to a gene: 10. This CDR3 comprises 17 residues. CDR3: CSASGLAGGDSYNEQFF. The CDR3 nucleotides are TGCAGTGCCTCGGGACTAGCGGGGGGCGACTCTTACAATGAGCAGTTCTTC.

The chain is built from TRBV7-6 and TRBJ1-6, with D perhaps matching TRBD1 (5 bases). V lost 1 base and J 10 bases, leaving 14 bases between the germline ends. The germline gives CDR1 SGHVS, CDR2 FNYEAQ. The CDR3 is 15 residues long. The CDR3 sequence: CASSLVEGGGSPLHF. The CDR3 DNA sequence: TGTGCCAGCAGCTTAGTCGAGGGCGGGGGATCACCCCTCCACTTT.

This clonotype was seen repeatedly, ten times or more. The J gene is TRBJ1-5, the V gene TRBV7-2; D gene uncertain. This CDR3 has 13 residues. CDR1 is SGHTA, CDR2 FQGNSA, per germline. V lost 4 bases and J lost 3, with 7 bases in between. CDR3 sequence (DNA): TGTGCCAGCAGCTACCTAGACAATCAGCCCCAGCATTTT. Translation gives CASSYLDNQPQHF. The full variable domain, rest sourced from reference TRBV7-2 and TRBJ1-5, is GAGVSQSPSNKVTEKGKDVELRCDPISGHTALYWYRQSLGQGLEFLIYFQGNSAPDKSGLPSDRFSAERTGGSVSTLTIQRTQQEDSAVYLCASSYLDNQPQHFGDGTRLSIL.

V and J are TRBV28 and TRBJ1-1; no firm D call. Germline V CDR1 and CDR2: MDHEN, SYDVKM. The V end was cut by 6 bases, the J end by 1 base, with 12 bases between. CDR3 length: 14 residues. CDR3 in DNA: TGTGCCAGCAGAAAAGGGTCAGGGAACACTGAAGCTTTCTTT. Protein: CASRKGSGNTEAFF.